This T cell receptor beta chain was documented in a study of CD8+ T cells in alopecia areata. Study background: Female C3H/HeJ recipients aged roughly 6-11 weeks got skin from C3H/HeJ graft donors aged about 6-12 months that had spontaneous alopecia. Broader study findings: Lesional scalp displayed greater clonality than normal scalp, most notably in alopecia totalis/universalis.

RNA extraction and reverse transcription yielded cDNA as sequencing template. The data were produced by immunoSEQ multiplex PCR, yet TCRdb's version contains in-frame clones alone and is incomplete. The specimen has roughly 110,000 clones, none found just once. This clone was observed many times. What it binds is not known. The germline and genes are mouse ones. The CDR3 is cut off 4 residues early in the read; its end comes from the germline J gene. Other DNA variants within this sample encode the same CDR3. The CDR3 runs 15 residues. Germline CDR1 and CDR2: NNHDY and SYVADS. With V trimmed by 5 bases and J by 1 base, 4 bases remained unmatched.

The clonotype originates from a C3H/HeJ mouse with alopecia areata. The MHC haplotype recorded for the strain is H2-k. The chain employs TRBV13-3 and TRBJ2-1; 9 bases align to TRBD1. Sample: lesional skin. CDR3 region: CASSGQGPNYAEQFF. The covered CDR3 bases are TGTGCCAGCAGCGGACAGGGGCCAAACTATGCT.